The clone carrying this T cell receptor (beta chain) was seen many times. These data belong to a study of T cells after yellow fever vaccination. TCRdb analysed the 5' RACE reads with MiXCR anew, one entry per CDR3 protein. The table includes 250,000 to 350,000 distinct CDR3 sequences, 6.5% to 8.5% detected once. The sequenced sample was PBMCs, obtained roughly 47 days after the first yellow fever vaccination. The receptor was derived from a man younger than 30 who received the YFV17D yellow fever vaccine.

This CDR3 is CAQKGDRGTDTQYF. The CDR3 DNA follows: TGTGCCCAGAAGGGAGACAGGGGCACAGATACGCAGTATTTT. The chain links TRBV10-3 to TRBJ2-3, with 7 bases that match TRBD1. After removal of 11 bases from V and 1 base from J, the junction contained 9 bases not matched to a gene. The germline V gene has CDR1 ENHRY and CDR2 SYGVKD. The CDR3 length is 14 residues.